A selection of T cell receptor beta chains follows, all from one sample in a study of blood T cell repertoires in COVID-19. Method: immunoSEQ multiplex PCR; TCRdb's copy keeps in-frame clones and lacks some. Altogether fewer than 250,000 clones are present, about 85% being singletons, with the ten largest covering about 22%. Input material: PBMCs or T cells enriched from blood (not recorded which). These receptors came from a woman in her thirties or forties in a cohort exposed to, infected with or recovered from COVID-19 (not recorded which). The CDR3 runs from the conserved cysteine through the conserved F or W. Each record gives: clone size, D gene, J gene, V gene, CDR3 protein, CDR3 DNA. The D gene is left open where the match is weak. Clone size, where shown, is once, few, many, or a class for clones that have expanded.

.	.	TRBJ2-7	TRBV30	CAWSVRSVYEQYF	TGTGCCTGGAGTGTACGTAGCGTGTACGAGCAGTACTTC
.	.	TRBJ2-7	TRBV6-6	CASSYSLDNEQYF	TGTGCCAGCAGTTACTCGTTAGATAACGAGCAGTACTTC
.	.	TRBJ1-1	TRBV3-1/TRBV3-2	CASSQDRQGPYTEAFF	TGTGCCAGCAGCCAAGATAGGCAGGGGCCTTACACTGAAGCTTTCTTT
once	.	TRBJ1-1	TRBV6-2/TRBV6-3	CASSQQGMNTEAFF	TGTGCCAGCAGCCAACAGGGAATGAACACTGAAGCTTTCTTT
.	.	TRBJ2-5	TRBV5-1	CASSLAVGVETQYF	TGCGCCAGCAGCTTGGCCGTCGGGGTGGAGACCCAGTACTTC
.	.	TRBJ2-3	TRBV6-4	CASSVQSTDTQYF	TGTGCCAGCAGTGTACAGAGCACAGATACGCAGTATTTT
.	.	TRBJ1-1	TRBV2	CASSSGDWVTEAFF	TGTGCCAGCAGTTCAGGGGATTGGGTCACTGAAGCTTTCTTT
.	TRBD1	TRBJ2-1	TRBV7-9	CASSSDREVGNEQFF	TGTGCCAGCAGTTCGGACAGGGAGGTCGGCAATGAGCAGTTCTTC
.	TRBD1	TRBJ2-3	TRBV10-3	CAIKGQVSTDTQYF	TGTGCCATCAAGGGACAGGTGAGCACAGATACGCAGTATTTT
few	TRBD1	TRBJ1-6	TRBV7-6	CASSLRDRTNSPLHF	TGTGCCAGCAGCCTACGGGACAGGACTAATTCACCCCTCCACTTT
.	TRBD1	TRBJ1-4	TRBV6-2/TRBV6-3	CASSYSGGGSNEKLFF	TGTGCCAGCAGTTACTCCGGAGGGGGCTCTAATGAAAAACTGTTTTTT
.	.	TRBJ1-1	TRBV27	CASSLSVRGTEAFF	TGTGCCAGCAGTTTATCGGTCCGGGGAACTGAAGCTTTCTTT
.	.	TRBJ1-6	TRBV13	CASRKRESSYNSPLHF	TGTGCCAGCAGAAAGAGGGAGAGCTCCTATAATTCACCCCTCCACTTT
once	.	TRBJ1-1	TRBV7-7	CASSHRGGLPEAFF	TGTGCCAGCAGCCATAGGGGGGGGCTACCTGAAGCTTTCTTT
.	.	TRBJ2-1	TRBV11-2	CASSLGVDWTDEQFF	TGTGCCAGCAGCTTAGGGGTAGATTGGACAGACGAGCAGTTCTTC
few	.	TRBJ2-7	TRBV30	CAWTVGGNYEQYF	TGTGCCTGGACCGTGGGGGGAAACTACGAGCAGTACTTC
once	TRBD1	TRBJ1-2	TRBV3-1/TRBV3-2	CASSPGTVGGYTF	TGTGCCAGCAGCCCCGGGACAGTAGGTGGCTACACCTTC
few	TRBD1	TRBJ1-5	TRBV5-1	CASSSTGGSNQPQHF	TGCGCCAGCAGCTCGACAGGGGGGAGCAATCAGCCCCAGCATTTT
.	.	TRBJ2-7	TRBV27	CASRLASYSSYEQYF	TGTGCCAGCCGGCTAGCGTCGTATAGCTCCTACGAGCAGTACTTC
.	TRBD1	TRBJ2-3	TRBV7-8	CASRTGTGVTDTQYF	TGTGCCAGCAGGACCGGGACAGGGGTCACAGATACGCAGTATTTT
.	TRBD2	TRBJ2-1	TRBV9	CASSVGPSGESYNEQFF	TGTGCCAGCAGCGTGGGCCCTAGCGGGGAGTCCTACAATGAGCAGTTCTTC
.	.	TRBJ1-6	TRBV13	CASSSTNGRFLNSPLHF	TGTGCCAGCAGCTCGACGAACGGCAGGTTCCTTAATTCACCCCTCCACTTT
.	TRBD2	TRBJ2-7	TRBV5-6	CASSFLTSGDPGEQYF	TGTGCCAGCAGCTTTCTCACTAGCGGGGACCCGGGGGAGCAGTACTTC
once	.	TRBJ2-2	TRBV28	CASSPHSGELFF	TGTGCCAGCAGTCCACATTCCGGGGAGCTGTTTTTT
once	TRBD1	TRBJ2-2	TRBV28	CASRNQGASNTGELFF	TGTGCCAGCAGGAACCAGGGGGCCTCGAACACCGGGGAGCTGTTTTTT
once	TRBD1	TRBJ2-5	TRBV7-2	CASSLAGTGEETQYF	TGTGCCAGCAGCTTAGCAGGGACAGGGGAAGAGACCCAGTACTTC
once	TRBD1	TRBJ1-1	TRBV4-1	CASSRLTGGNTEAFF	TGCGCCAGCAGCCGCTTAACAGGGGGCAACACTGAAGCTTTCTTT
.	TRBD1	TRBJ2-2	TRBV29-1	CSVRTGGTGELFF	TGCAGCGTACGGACAGGGGGCACCGGGGAGCTGTTTTTT
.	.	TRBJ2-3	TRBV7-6	CASSLVSLAGVDTQYF	TGTGCCAGCAGCTTAGTTAGTCTGGCGGGCGTAGATACGCAGTATTTT
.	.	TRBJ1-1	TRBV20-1	CSATQGTEAFF	TGCAGTGCCACCCAGGGGACTGAAGCTTTCTTT
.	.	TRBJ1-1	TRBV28	CASSPSGRGWANTEAFF	TGTGCCAGCAGCCCCTCCGGGCGGGGGTGGGCAAACACTGAAGCTTTCTTT
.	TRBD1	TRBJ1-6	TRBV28	CASSRDRGVSPLHF	TGTGCCAGCAGCCGGGACAGGGGGGTTTCACCCCTCCACTTT
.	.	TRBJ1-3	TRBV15	CATRETDSGNTIYF	TGTGCCACCAGGGAGACAGATTCTGGAAACACCATATATTTT
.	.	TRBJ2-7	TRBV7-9	CADSLGAGEQYF	TGTGCCGATTCTCTGGGGGCCGGCGAGCAGTACTTC
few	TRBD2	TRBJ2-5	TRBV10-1	CASSDPGEGGEETQYF	TGCGCCAGCAGTGACCCCGGGGAGGGCGGAGAGGAGACCCAGTACTTC
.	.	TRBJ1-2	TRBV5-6	CASSPGQTYGYTF	TGTGCCAGCAGCCCCGGACAGACCTATGGCTACACCTTC
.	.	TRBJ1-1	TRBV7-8	CASSLGQRGTEAFF	TGTGCCAGCAGCTTAGGGCAGCGAGGGACTGAAGCTTTCTTT
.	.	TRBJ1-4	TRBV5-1	CASSLEGRDEKLFF	TGCGCCAGCAGCTTGGAGGGGAGGGACGAAAAACTGTTTTTT
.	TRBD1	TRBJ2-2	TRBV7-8	CASNLGQGWLFF	TGTGCCAGCAACCTCGGACAGGGTTGGCTGTTTTTT
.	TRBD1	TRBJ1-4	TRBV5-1	CASSPTGDEKLFF	TGCGCCAGCAGCCCCACAGGGGATGAAAAACTGTTTTTT
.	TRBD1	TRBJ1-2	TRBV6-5	CATKQGGGYTF	TGTGCCACCAAACAGGGGGGAGGCTACACCTTC
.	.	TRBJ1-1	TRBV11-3	CASGAWTVDTEAFF	TGTGCCAGCGGGGCGTGGACAGTGGACACTGAAGCTTTCTTT
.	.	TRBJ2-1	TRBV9	CASSVGSPDEQFF	TGTGCCAGCAGCGTAGGAAGTCCGGATGAGCAGTTCTTC
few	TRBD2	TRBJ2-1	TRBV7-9	CASSSWRELGNEQFF	TGTGCCAGCAGCTCATGGCGGGAGTTGGGCAATGAGCAGTTCTTC
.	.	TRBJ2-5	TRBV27	CASSEGVGETQYF	TGTGCCAGCAGTGAGGGAGTTGGGGAGACCCAGTACTTC
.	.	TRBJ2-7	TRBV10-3	CAISESKGLTSYEQYF	TGTGCCATCAGTGAGTCGAAGGGGCTTACCTCCTACGAGCAGTACTTC
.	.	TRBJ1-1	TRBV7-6	CASSLGLYTEAFF	TGTGCCAGCAGCTTAGGACTATATACTGAAGCTTTCTTT
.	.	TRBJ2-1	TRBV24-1	CATSDSTRIAKQFF	TGTGCCACCAGTGACTCCACTCGGATAGCTAAGCAGTTCTTC